Sequencing of this T cell receptor (beta chain) was carried out in a study of CD8 T cells in ankylosing spondylitis (dated by TCRdb to about 2017). About the investigation overall: T cell receptor beta repertoires were profiled in healthy donors and ankylosing spondylitis patients so that disease-linked TCR variants could be found. The full study cohort comprised around 25 ankylosing spondylitis patients and 85 to 120 healthy donors. Peripheral blood was sampled, and synovial fluid was also collected from ankylosing spondylitis patients.

The run used an Illumina HiSeq 2500. TCR beta libraries were prepared by quantitative 5'-RACE with molecular barcodes. The authors' analysis ran thus. Disease-linked TCR variants were identified with a new computational method built on a probabilistic model of VDJ rearrangement. TCRdb applied fastp at Q25 and MiXCR to the public reads, then kept only in-frame beta chains. Each record represents a unique CDR3 protein, reported with the most common genes and DNA among its rows. Clone size and V and J calls follow TCRdb, not the original study. Across this sample there are approximately 440,000 distinct CDR3 sequences, with 17% seen only once. The ten most abundant clones make up approximately 1% of the sample. V loses 2 bases of germline sequence and J loses 4 bases, and the interval between the two ends is 12 bases. The CDR3 has 13 amino acids, counting the end cysteine and phenylalanine. Just the 39-base CDR3 DNA is kept, in frame starting at base 1. The germline V gene (reference sequence) sets CDR1 to DFQATT and CDR2 to SNEGSKA.

About this clonotype: There is no known antigen for this receptor. Base qualities are not at hand, and no much larger clone is one base apart.

Paper-wide results and their limitations: Some of the motif variants had been reported before in the synovial fluid and blood of reactive arthritis patients, a finding that suggests common disease-initiation mechanisms. A TCR beta motif of about eight highly homologous amino acid variants appeared characteristic of blood from ankylosing spondylitis patients. The disease-linked clones were reported as significantly enriched in matched synovial fluid samples from ankylosing spondylitis patients. The disease-linked clones had a CD8+ phenotype and were found at relatively low frequencies in peripheral blood.

This clonotype was sampled from a male donor with ankylosing spondylitis. The sequence is built from TRBV20-1 and TRBJ2-7; possibly the D gene is TRBD2, per 6 matching bases. Sequencing input: blood, either unsorted or a sorted T cell fraction (not recorded which). The CDR3 sequence is CSARSGLEYEQYF. The sequenced DNA: TGCAGTGCTAGAAGCGGGCTGGAGTACGAGCAGTACTTC.